This entry lists 18 T cell receptor beta chains sequenced from one sample in a study of blood T cell repertoires in COVID-19 (TCRdb year 2020). Preparation of the library involved the immunoSEQ multiplex PCR assay. TCRdb mirrors the immuneACCESS table, restricted to in-frame sequences. Some clones are absent from its copies; in checked studies, under half trace to an unresolved V gene, and the reason for the others is unknown. The sample includes some 220,000 clones, with 70% to 90% observed a single time. Of the sample, around 12% is held by the ten largest clones. What was sequenced was peripheral blood. The receptor set was obtained from a young woman who had recovered from COVID-19.

The V and J genes are TRBV6-2 or TRBV6-3 and TRBJ1-1; a possible D gene is TRBD1 (5 bases). The V end lost 5 bases, the J end lost 2 bases, and 9 bases lay between the germline ends. Germline CDR1 and CDR2: MNHEY and SVGEGT. The CDR3 extends over 13 amino acids. The CDR3 reads CASSQGTNTEAFF. Written as DNA, the CDR3 is TGTGCCAGCAGTCAGGGAACAAACACTGAAGCTTTCTTT.

This clone was picked up a small number of times. The rearrangement links TRBV5-5 to TRBJ2-2, with D unclear. V lost 3 bases and J lost 0, with 9 bases in between. CDR1 and CDR2 from the germline V gene are SGHKS and YYEKEE (reference sequence). The CDR3 spans 15 residues. The CDR3 DNA reads TGTGCCAGCAGCTACGTTGGGCCGAACACCGGGGAGCTGTTTTTT. It codes for CASSYVGPNTGELFF.

The V call is TRBV13, the J call TRBJ1-2; D unclear. V lost 4 bases to trimming and J lost 0 bases, with 9 bases between them. The CDR3 length is 14 residues. CDR1 and CDR2 from the germline V gene are PRHDT and FYEKMQ (reference sequence). CDR3: CASSSHVANYGYTF. The CDR3 region has the DNA TGTGCCAGCAGCTCCCACGTAGCTAACTATGGCTACACCTTC.

Regarding this clone: A junction end diverges from the germline sequence, so it may reflect a read error. The chain is built from TRBV28 and TRBJ2-7, with D possibly TRBD2 on 5 matching bases. Germline CDR1 is MDHEN and CDR2 is SYDVKM. This CDR3 region has 12 residues. The CDR3 protein is CASSLGSLSGDF. The CDR3 DNA reads TGTGCCAGCAGTTTAGGGTCGCTATCCGGGGACTTC.

This clone showed up just a few times. V usage is TRBV7-3 and J usage is TRBJ2-3; the match to TRBD2 covers 11 bases. The germline V gene encodes CDR1 SGHTA and CDR2 FQGTGA. Germline trimming cut 4 bases from V and 3 bases from J; bases unmatched to any gene: 3. This CDR3 is 15 amino acids long. CDR3 sequence (DNA): TGTGCCAGCAGCTCACTAGCGGGAGTTACAGATACGCAGTATTTT. This translates into CASSSLAGVTDTQYF.

This chain connects TRBV9 to TRBJ1-4, with D possibly TRBD1 on 6 matching bases. The CDR3 length is 13 residues. V lost 3 bases, J lost 8 bases, and 11 bases lay in between. Germline loops: CDR1 SGDLS, CDR2 YYNGEE. This CDR3 reads CASSARTAEKLFF. The DNA of the CDR3 is TGTGCCAGCAGCGCGAGGACAGCCGAAAAACTGTTTTTT.

This chain joins TRBV7-2 and TRBJ1-5; 9 nucleotides match TRBD1. Germline lookup yields CDR1 SGHTA and CDR2 FQGNSA. After removal of 3 bases from V and 6 bases from J, the junction contained 6 bases not matched to a gene. CDR3 size: 15 residues. The CDR3 loop is CASSFRTGVGQPQHF. CDR3 nucleotide sequence: TGTGCCAGCAGCTTCAGGACAGGGGTGGGTCAGCCCCAGCATTTT.

The chain links TRBV5-1 to TRBJ1-3; no reliable D call. Between the trimmed V and J ends, which lost 0 bases and 0 bases, there was a span of 22 bases. The CDR3 spans 20 residues. Germline CDR1 and CDR2: SGHRS and YFSETQ. CDR3 sequence reads: CASSLGVYGMRQNSGNTIYF. CDR3 bases: TGCGCCAGCAGCTTGGGCGTGTACGGGATGAGGCAAAACTCTGGAAACACCATATATTTT. The full variable domain, its missing parts supplied by reference TRBV5-1 and TRBJ1-3, is KAGVTQTPRYLIKTRGQQVTLSCSPISGHRSVSWYQQTPGQGLQFLFEYFSETQRNKGNFPGRFSGRQFSNSRSEMNVSTLELGDSALYLCASSLGVYGMRQNSGNTIYFGEGSWLTVV.

J is TRBJ1-1 and V is TRBV18; 9 nucleotides agree with TRBD1. J was trimmed by 1 base and V by 2 bases; bases with no gene match: 8. Germline values: CDR1 KGHSH, CDR2 LQKENI. The CDR3 is 17 amino acids. The CDR3 here is CASSPGVQGAWNTEAFF. CDR3 in DNA: TGTGCCAGCTCACCAGGAGTACAGGGGGCCTGGAACACTGAAGCTTTCTTT.

This chain links TRBV30 with TRBJ2-5; TRBD2 is a possible D gene (6 bases). This CDR3 has 17 amino acids. Trimming removed 3 bases at V and 4 bases at J, with 24 bases between. Germline values: CDR1 GTSNPN, CDR2 SVGIG (reference sequence). CDR3 DNA sequence: TGTGCCTGGAGGGGTGGGACGGGACTCCCCCACGGAGAGACCCAGTACTTC. Protein: CAWRGGTGLPHGETQYF.

CDR3 sequence reads: CASSLGLAPNTGELFF. The CDR3 DNA is TGTGCCAGCAGCTTGGGACTAGCGCCGAACACCGGGGAGCTGTTTTTT. This rearrangement joins TRBV7-3 to TRBJ2-2; 10 positions agree with TRBD2. The trim removed 3 bases at V and 0 bases at J, leaving 1 base unmatched. Germline loops: CDR1 SGHTA, CDR2 FQGTGA. This CDR3 region has 16 residues.

In DNA, the CDR3 is TGTGCCAGCAGTTACTCGGGGACAGGGCCCTACGAGCAGTACTTC. Translation gives CASSYSGTGPYEQYF. This chain uses TRBV6-5 with TRBJ2-7; TRBD1 matches 9 bases. This CDR3 region has 15 residues. Unmatched junction bases numbered 2, after V lost 0 bases and J lost 2 bases. Germline CDR1 MNHEY, CDR2 SVGAGI.

The chain links TRBV7-9 to TRBJ2-1, with 9 bases that match TRBD2. With V trimmed by 2 bases and J by 4 bases, 3 bases remained unmatched. The CDR3 is 15 residues long. Germline V gives CDR1 SEHNR, CDR2 FQNEAQ (reference sequence). Here the CDR3 DNA reads TGTGCCAGCAGCTTACGACTAGCGGCTTACAATGAGCAGTTCTTC. This sequence encodes CASSLRLAAYNEQFF.

This clone was recorded only once. V is TRBV19 and J is TRBJ2-3; 8 bases line up with TRBD1. This CDR3 spans 15 amino acids. Germline V gene data show CDR1 as LNHDA and CDR2 as SQIVND (reference sequence). J lost 4 bases, V lost 4 bases, and 7 bases had no gene match. CDR3 nucleotides: TGTGCCAGTAGTACCAGGACAGGGCGTGCAGATACGCAGTATTTT. Translated, it gives CASSTRTGRADTQYF.

A word on this clone: Distinct nucleotide sequences in the sample also encode this CDR3. The rearrangement uses TRBV9 and TRBJ2-2; no reliable D call. Per germline, CDR1 SGDLS and CDR2 YYNGEE. The V gene lost 0 bases and the J gene lost 4 bases, with 4 bases spanning the gap. This CDR3 spans 13 amino acids. CDR3 loop: CASSVVSTGELFF. CDR3 sequence (DNA): TGTGCCAGCAGCGTAGTATCCACCGGGGAGCTGTTTTTT.

The chain recombines TRBV10-3 with TRBJ2-3; D possibly corresponds to TRBD2 (7 bases). Trimming pared 3 bases from V and 1 base from J, leaving 14 bases between. This CDR3 contains 16 residues. Germline V gene sequence: CDR1 ENHRY, CDR2 SYGVKD. In nucleotides, the CDR3 is TGTGCCATCAGTGAAGTCGGGGGGCAAGGCACAGATACGCAGTATTTT. It codes for CAISEVGGQGTDTQYF.

This clone was recorded a few times. The rearrangement links TRBV5-4 to TRBJ1-6; 8 bases are shared with TRBD1. Per germline, CDR1 SGHNT and CDR2 YYREEE (reference sequence). The CDR3 sequence is 14 residues long. The V and J ends lost 4 bases and 7 bases, in that order; junction bases with no gene match: 4. The CDR3 sequence is CASSRDRQNSPLHF. In nucleotides, the CDR3 is TGTGCCAGCAGCCGGGACAGGCAGAATTCACCCCTCCACTTT.

The chain combines TRBV11-3 with TRBJ2-1; the D is unclear. V dropped 4 bases and J dropped 4 bases, with 5 bases sitting between them. Per the germline V gene, CDR1 is SGHNT and CDR2 is YENEEA. This CDR3 is built from 12 residues. The CDR3 loop reads CASSSLYNEQFF. Written as DNA, the CDR3 is TGTGCCAGCAGCTCCCTTTACAATGAGCAGTTCTTC.